Below, 18 T cell receptor beta chains from the same sample are listed, as sequenced in a study of shared clonotypes between healthy human individuals. Positively selected for CCR7, the CD45RO-negative cells used as naive CD8 cells excluded terminally differentiated effector memory CD45RA+ cells. TCRdb's copy holds only in-frame clones and misses some; the assay was immunoSEQ multiplex PCR. The table has some 2.1 million clones, just over 90% seen once. The specimen was naive CD8+ T cells from PBMCs. The receptor source for this set is a man in his late teens or twenties in good health. Some clones in this sample may be carry-over from other donors' samples.

The chain couples TRBV6-6 to TRBJ2-1; 8 bases match TRBD2. Germline CDR1 MNHNY, CDR2 SVGAGI (reference sequence). V shed 2 bases and J 2 bases; nucleotides not matched to a gene: 5. There are 16 residues in the CDR3. DNA for the CDR3: TGTGCCAGCAGTTACGCGGCGGGAGGCCCCTACAATGAGCAGTTCTTC. It encodes CASSYAAGGPYNEQFF.

This sequence joins TRBV5-4 and TRBJ2-7; 9 bases fit TRBD2. CDR1 is SGHNT and CDR2 is YYREEE in the germline V gene (reference sequence). This CDR3 is 16 amino acids long. The V segment lost 1 base and the J segment 3 bases; nucleotides outside the gene matches: 8. The DNA for the CDR3 is TGTGCCAGCAGCTTGTATAGCGGGAGAGGGGGCTACGAGCAGTACTTC. Its translation is CASSLYSGRGGYEQYF.

The sample holds one count of this clone. The chain links TRBV9 to TRBJ2-2, with D maybe TRBD1 (7 bases). Between the trimmed V and J ends, which lost 4 bases and 7 bases, there was a span of 11 bases. Germline values: CDR1 SGDLS, CDR2 YYNGEE. This CDR3 comprises 13 residues. The CDR3 bases are TGTGCCAGCAGCCCGCGGGACAGCGGGGAGCTGTTTTTT. Its protein product is CASSPRDSGELFF.

V gene TRBV6-1 combines with J gene TRBJ2-4; possible D gene TRBD2, 5 bases. This CDR3 spans 17 amino acids. The germline V and J ends were trimmed by 4 bases and 5 bases, with 21 bases remaining between them. The germline CDR1 and CDR2 sequences are MNHNS and SASEGT. The CDR3 region is CASSGLIPEGRENIQYF. Here the CDR3 DNA reads TGTGCCAGCAGTGGTTTAATCCCAGAGGGAAGGGAAAACATTCAGTACTTC.

This chain connects TRBV27 to TRBJ1-4; D is perhaps TRBD1 (5 bases). V was trimmed by 6 bases and J by 6 bases, leaving 23 bases between them. The germline V gene encodes CDR1 MNHEY and CDR2 SMNVEV (reference sequence). The CDR3 has 17 residues. DNA for the CDR3: TGTGCCAGCAGCCTATATGGGGGGTTACGCTCCTATGAAAAACTGTTTTTT. It yields the protein CASSLYGGLRSYEKLFF.

For this clone: In the same sample, other DNA sequences code for this CDR3. The chain is built from TRBV29-1 and TRBJ1-2; a weak D match, TRBD1 (6 bases). V lost 3 bases to trimming and J lost 2 bases, with 7 bases between them. This CDR3 is built from 12 residues. Germline lookup yields CDR1 SQVTM and CDR2 ANQGSEA. CDR3 loop: CSVDRGNYGYTF. CDR3 DNA sequence: TGCAGCGTTGACAGGGGAAACTATGGCTACACCTTC.

This rearrangement joins TRBV9 to TRBJ1-1; 7 bases match TRBD1. V lost 3 bases and J lost 0; bases outside the gene matches: 8. The length of the CDR3 is 16 residues. Germline V CDR1 and CDR2: SGDLS, YYNGEE. CDR3 residues: CASSARTGELNTEAFF. In DNA form, the CDR3 reads TGTGCCAGCAGCGCCCGGACAGGTGAACTGAACACTGAAGCTTTCTTT.

The chain combines TRBV15 with TRBJ1-4; 8 bases are shared with TRBD1. Germline V gene lookup returns CDR1 LNHNV and CDR2 YYDKDF (reference sequence). The trim removed 5 bases at V and 2 bases at J, leaving 7 bases unmatched. The CDR3 contains 16 residues. CDR3 amino acids: CATSSPGGSTNEKLFF. In nucleotides, the CDR3 is TGTGCCACCAGCTCTCCAGGGGGCTCTACTAATGAAAAACTGTTTTTT.

The V call is TRBV6-5, the J call TRBJ2-7; D uncertain. The germline gives CDR1 MNHEY, CDR2 SVGAGI. V was pared by 2 bases and J by 4 bases, with 12 bases between. This CDR3 contains 14 residues. In nucleotides, the CDR3 is TGTGCCAGCAGTTACCAGGCAGAAGGATACGAGCAGTACTTC. Translating gives CASSYQAEGYEQYF.

The rearrangement joins TRBV9 to TRBJ2-3, with a tentative D call TRBD1 (6 bases). Germline lookup yields CDR1 SGDLS and CDR2 YYNGEE. The CDR3 has 14 amino acids. V was pared by 1 base and J by 7 bases, with 13 bases between. CDR3 amino acids: CASSVLQGSNTQYF. DNA of the CDR3: TGTGCCAGCAGCGTACTTCAGGGGTCAAATACGCAGTATTTT.

This chain joins TRBV5-1 and TRBJ2-7; D might be TRBD1 (5 bases). CDR3 length equals 15 residues. Trimming cost V 0 bases and J 0 bases, with 10 bases left between them. Germline V gene data show CDR1 as SGHRS and CDR2 as YFSETQ. The CDR3 spells CASSLEAGFSYEQYF. In nucleotides, the CDR3 is TGCGCCAGCAGCTTGGAGGCAGGGTTCTCCTACGAGCAGTACTTC.

The chain is built from TRBV7-3 and TRBJ2-2, with 7 nucleotides matching TRBD1. CDR3 length: 16 amino acids. Germline values: CDR1 SGHTA, CDR2 FQGTGA. V was pared by 4 bases and J by 6 bases, with 11 bases of the junction left unmatched. The chain's CDR3 is CASSSRQGRSPGELFF. Here the CDR3 DNA reads TGTGCCAGCAGCTCCCGACAGGGCCGTTCACCCGGGGAGCTGTTTTTT.

The rearrangement links TRBV10-1 to TRBJ2-7, with TRBD1 identical over 7 bases. The germline gives CDR1 WNHNN, CDR2 SYGVQD (reference sequence). There are 15 residues in the CDR3. J was trimmed by 2 bases and V by 3 bases; bases with no gene match: 7. For the CDR3, the DNA is TGCGCCAGCAGTGAACTTCCGGGACAGACCTACGAGCAGTACTTC. Encoded protein: CASSELPGQTYEQYF.

The CDR3 loop reads CASSQDPLAGGPFSNEQFF. CDR3 DNA: TGCGCCAGCAGCCAAGATCCCCTAGCGGGAGGGCCATTCAGTAATGAGCAGTTCTTC. J is TRBJ2-1 and V is TRBV4-1, with 12 bases that match TRBD2. The germline V gene encodes CDR1 MGHRA and CDR2 YSYEKL. V shed 0 bases, J shed 7 bases, and the junction held 13 bases outside the gene matches. The length of the CDR3 is 19 residues.

This chain joins TRBV7-2 and TRBJ2-3; D is unclear. This CDR3 spans 15 amino acids. With 2 bases removed from V and 3 bases from J, the gap between germline ends came to 12 bases. The germline gives CDR1 SGHTA, CDR2 FQGNSA. The CDR3 DNA sequence: TGTGCCAGCAGCTTACCCCCAATTGGTACAGATACGCAGTATTTT. It is translated as CASSLPPIGTDTQYF.

With regard to this clone: The sample holds other DNA sequences that translate to the same CDR3. The gene calls are TRBV28 and TRBJ2-1, with 7 bases that match TRBD1. V shed 3 bases and J 2 bases; nucleotides not matched to a gene: 1. Looked up from germline, CDR1 is MDHEN and CDR2 is SYDVKM. This CDR3 spans 14 amino acids. CDR3 amino acids: CASSLGTAYNEQFF. In nucleotides, the CDR3 is TGTGCCAGCAGTTTGGGGACAGCCTACAATGAGCAGTTCTTC.

The chain's CDR3 is CASSVAGFYNEQFF. DNA for the CDR3: TGTGCCAGCAGTGTAGCGGGGTTTTACAATGAGCAGTTCTTC. V gene TRBV2 combines with J gene TRBJ2-1; TRBD2 matches 8 bases. The CDR3 extends over 14 amino acids. Germline CDR1 SNHLY, CDR2 FYNNEI. The J segment lost 4 bases and the V segment lost 4 bases, leaving 3 bases of the junction unmatched.

The rearrangement uses TRBV15 and TRBJ2-7, with 8 bases aligning to TRBD2. Looked up from germline, CDR1 is LNHNV and CDR2 is YYDKDF (reference sequence). V lost 3 bases to trimming and J lost 0 bases; unmatched junction nucleotides: 16. This CDR3 is 19 amino acids long. CDR3 protein: CATSSGTGTRYAFSYEQYF. The CDR3 nucleotides read TGTGCCACCAGCAGTGGCACCGGGACTAGATACGCATTCTCCTACGAGCAGTACTTC. The complete variable domain, with remaining parts taken from reference TRBV15 and TRBJ2-7, reads DAMVIQNPRYQVTQFGKPVTLSCSQTLNHNVMYWYQQKSSQAPKLLFHYYDKDFNNEADTPDNFQSRRPNTSFCFLDIRSPGLGDTAMYLCATSSGTGTRYAFSYEQYFGPGTRLTVT.